These 16 T cell receptor beta chains were sequenced from one sample in a study of blood T cell repertoires in COVID-19. TCRdb's table, derived via immunoSEQ multiplex PCR, lists solely in-frame clones and lacks some. The sample includes 55,000 to 80,000 clones, over 75% seen only once; the top ten take over 0.95%. The specimen sequenced was peripheral blood. The receptors shown here come from a woman in her sixties with acute or convalescent COVID-19.

The chain combines TRBV16 with TRBJ1-1, with D uncertain. This CDR3 has 14 amino acids. With 4 bases removed from V and 1 base from J, the gap between germline ends came to 10 bases. Germline assignment: CDR1 KGHSY and CDR2 FQNENV. CDR3 DNA sequence: TGTGCCAGCAGCCCCGGCGGGAGGAACACTGAAGCTTTCTTT. The encoded protein is CASSPGGRNTEAFF.

This chain links TRBV18 with TRBJ1-2; 9 bases match TRBD1. CDR1 and CDR2 from the germline V gene are KGHSH and LQKENI. Trimming removed 5 bases from V and 4 bases from J; junction bases left unmatched: 14. The length of the CDR3 is 17 residues. The chain's CDR3 is CASSRNRDRESSYGYTF. The CDR3 DNA follows: TGTGCCAGCTCAAGGAACCGGGACAGGGAAAGCAGCTATGGCTACACCTTC. The full variable domain, its missing parts supplied by reference TRBV18 and TRBJ1-2, is NAGVMQNPRHLVRRRGQEARLRCSPMKGHSHVYWYRQLPEEGLKFMVYLQKENIIDESGMPKERFSAEFPKEGPSILRIQQVVRGDSAAYFCASSRNRDRESSYGYTFGSGTRLTVV.

V usage is TRBV27 and J usage is TRBJ1-5; D is perhaps TRBD1 (5 bases). Germline CDR1 and CDR2: MNHEY and SMNVEV (reference sequence). This CDR3 has 14 amino acids. Trimming removed 4 bases from V and 7 bases from J, with 14 bases in between. This CDR3 reads CASSSLGGIQPQHF. The CDR3 nucleotides are TGTGCCAGCAGTTCCCTCGGGGGGATCCAGCCCCAGCATTTT.

The chain links TRBV11-2 to TRBJ2-3; 8 bases fit TRBD1. Per the germline V gene, CDR1 is SGHAT and CDR2 is FQNNGV. CDR3 size: 18 residues. The V segment lost 1 base and the J segment 1 base; nucleotides outside the gene matches: 10. CDR3 DNA: TGTGCCAGCAGCTTAGGGTTGACAGACAGGGGCCGCACAGATACGCAGTATTTT. This encodes CASSLGLTDRGRTDTQYF.

This clone was seen a single time. The gene calls are TRBV5-8 and TRBJ2-5; a possible D gene is TRBD1 (7 bases). The length of the CDR3 is 17 residues. Germline V gives CDR1 SGHTS, CDR2 YDEGEE. Between the trimmed V and J ends, which lost 2 bases and 1 base, there was a span of 18 bases. In nucleotides, the CDR3 is TGTGCCAGCAGCTTAGGGTCGTCAGGGGGGATCCAAGAGACCCAGTACTTC. It is translated as CASSLGSSGGIQETQYF.

The rearrangement uses TRBV7-2 and TRBJ1-2; TRBD1 aligns across 8 bases. This CDR3 has 16 amino acids. V lost 5 bases and J lost 4; bases outside the gene matches: 12. In germline, CDR1 is SGHTA, CDR2 FQGNSA. The DNA of the CDR3 is TGTGCCAGCAGCACAAGACAGGGGACACGGGGCTATGGCTACACCTTC. This gives the protein CASSTRQGTRGYGYTF.

The chain uses TRBV15 and TRBJ2-7, with a tentative D call TRBD1 (5 bases). V shed 7 bases and J shed 5 bases, with 15 bases lying between them. In germline, CDR1 is LNHNV, CDR2 YYDKDF (reference sequence). This CDR3 spans 13 amino acids. DNA of the CDR3: TGTGCCACCAATGCGGTAGGGGTCCACGAGCAGTACGTC. Translated: CATNAVGVHEQYV.

The CDR3, as DNA: TGTGCCAGCAGCACTCCGGGACTAGCGGGAGTAAACACCGGGGAGCTGTTTTTT. Its translation: CASSTPGLAGVNTGELFF. This chain links TRBV7-9 with TRBJ2-2; 14 bases fit TRBD2. From germline, CDR1 is SEHNR and CDR2 FQNEAQ (reference sequence). V was clipped by 5 bases and J by 2 bases; unmatched bases: 7. The CDR3 spans 18 residues.

The rearrangement links TRBV19 to TRBJ2-2; 8 bases agree with TRBD1. The V and J ends lost 8 bases and 5 bases, in that order; junction bases with no gene match: 4. The CDR3 consists of 13 residues. Per the germline V gene, CDR1 is LNHDA and CDR2 is SQIVND (reference sequence). As DNA, the CDR3 is TGTGCCAGTTACAGGGGGAATACCGGGGAGCTGTTTTTT. Its translation: CASYRGNTGELFF.

The chain employs TRBV15 and TRBJ1-2, with D hard to call. Germline V lookup: CDR1 LNHNV, CDR2 YYDKDF (reference sequence). V was cut by 0 bases and J by 2 bases, with 7 bases left in between. The CDR3 length is 14 residues. The DNA of the CDR3 is TGTGCCACCAGCAGAGATCCGGGGAACTATGGCTACACCTTC. Protein sequence: CATSRDPGNYGYTF. Variable domain in full (rest from reference TRBV15 and TRBJ1-2): DAMVIQNPRYQVTQFGKPVTLSCSQTLNHNVMYWYQQKSSQAPKLLFHYYDKDFNNEADTPDNFQSRRPNTSFCFLDIRSPGLGDTAMYLCATSRDPGNYGYTFGSGTRLTVV.

J is TRBJ2-7 and V is TRBV7-9; perhaps TRBD1 as D (5 bases). Trimming shortened V by 1 base and J by 12 bases, and 13 bases separated the two germline ends. This CDR3 has 12 residues. Germline V gene data show CDR1 as SEHNR and CDR2 as FQNEAQ (reference sequence). CDR3 amino acids: CASSLGQGNLYV. The CDR3 DNA reads TGTGCCAGCAGCTTAGGGCAGGGAAATTTGTACGTC.

The rearrangement joins TRBV2 to TRBJ1-4; D might be TRBD1 (5 bases). With 4 bases removed from V and 8 bases from J, the gap between germline ends came to 11 bases. This CDR3 comprises 13 residues. From germline, CDR1 is SNHLY and CDR2 FYNNEI. The CDR3 nucleotides are TGTGCCAGCAGTGTAGGGGTTCGAGAAAAACTGTTTTTT. Amino acids: CASSVGVREKLFF.

The chain employs TRBV28 and TRBJ2-2, with 8 bases matching TRBD2. Germline V gives CDR1 MDHEN, CDR2 SYDVKM. The CDR3 runs 15 residues. Germline trimming cut 1 base from V and 8 bases from J; bases unmatched to any gene: 6. The CDR3 nucleotides read TGTGCCAGCAGTTTATCCGGGGGGGCATTAGGGGAGCTGTTTTTT. Encoded protein: CASSLSGGALGELFF.

The gene calls are TRBV4-2 and TRBJ2-3; tentative D call: TRBD2 (7 bases). Trimming shortened V by 1 base and J by 5 bases, and 19 bases separated the two germline ends. Germline V CDR1 and CDR2: LGHNA, YNFKEQ. The CDR3 loop spans 17 amino acids. The CDR3: CASSQVGAGTYKDTQYF. The CDR3 DNA is TGTGCCAGCAGCCAAGTCGGAGCGGGGACATATAAAGATACGCAGTATTTT.

The chain joins TRBV4-1 to TRBJ2-5; tentative D call: TRBD2 (5 bases). The CDR3 totals 14 residues. CDR1 and CDR2 (germline): MGHRA, YSYEKL. Trimming took off 6 bases at V and 0 bases at J, with 11 bases between the two ends. In DNA form, the CDR3 reads TGCGCCAGCAGTAATCACGGGAACCAAGAGACCCAGTACTTC. Protein product: CASSNHGNQETQYF.

The chain couples TRBV6-5 to TRBJ2-1, with 8 bases that match TRBD1. The CDR3 has 14 amino acids. V lost 7 bases, J lost 3 bases, and 5 bases stayed unmatched. The germline V gene encodes CDR1 MNHEY and CDR2 SVGAGI. CDR3 DNA: TGTGCCAGCAAAATGGGACAGGTCTACAATGAGCAGTTCTTC. As protein: CASKMGQVYNEQFF.